A single sample gave rise to the 16 T cell receptor beta chains below, sequenced in a study of blood T cells in healthy people across ages. A second PCR of roughly 7 to 11 cycles used a sample-barcoded 5' primer and a J-beta primer mix. TCRdb used MiXCR to reprocess the 5' RACE reads, holding one entry per CDR3 protein. The repertoire has hundreds of thousands of distinct CDR3 sequences, roughly a quarter of them found once; the top ten carry over 25%. The material sequenced was blood. These receptors all come from a woman between 70 and 85 years old in good health.

This clonotype was counted only a few times. V gene TRBV5-1 combines with J gene TRBJ2-5, with 10 positions matching TRBD1. The J call is uncertain, as TRBJ2-7 better fits the DNA end. Germline V gives CDR1 SGHRS, CDR2 YFSETQ. This CDR3 has 15 residues. The CDR3 coding sequence is TGCGCCAGCAAGACTCGGACAGGGGGTAGCTACGAGCAGTACTTC. This translates into CASKTRTGGSYEQYF.

The V call is TRBV7-9, the J call TRBJ2-2, with 9 bases identical to TRBD1. This CDR3 has 16 amino acids. Germline assignment: CDR1 SEHNR and CDR2 FQNEAQ (reference sequence). V dropped 4 bases and J dropped 5; count of bases not matched to a gene: 8. The CDR3 sequence is CASSSPGQGTTGELFF. The CDR3 DNA sequence: TGTGCCAGCAGCTCCCCGGGACAGGGAACTACCGGGGAGCTGTTTTTT.

The chain carries TRBV7-9 and TRBJ2-5; D unclear. Germline V gene sequence: CDR1 SEHNR, CDR2 FQNEAQ (reference sequence). This CDR3 contains 13 residues. V lost 3 bases, J lost 6 bases, and 11 bases lay in between. The CDR3 nucleotides read TGTGCCAGCAGCTTTGAGAATTTGAAGACCCAGTACTTC. Translation gives CASSFENLKTQYF.

CDR3: CASSRQDGNTEAFF. In DNA, the CDR3 is TGTGCCAGCTCACGTCAGGACGGGAACACTGAAGCTTTCTTT. The chain combines TRBV18 with TRBJ1-1; D is undetermined. The germline V gene has CDR1 KGHSH and CDR2 LQKENI. The ends were cut back, 4 bases at V and 1 base at J, with 10 bases in the middle. The CDR3 contains 14 residues.

The rearrangement joins TRBV29-1 to TRBJ2-3, with TRBD1 matching 10 bases. The germline CDR1 and CDR2 sequences are SQVTM and ANQGSEA. The CDR3 extends over 18 amino acids. V trimming: 1 base; J trimming: 6 bases; junction bases outside the gene matches: 16. CDR3 DNA sequence: TGCAGCGTTGAAGGCGGCCCCCCCGGGACAGGGGTCGGCGATACGCAGTATTTT. Translation gives CSVEGGPPGTGVGDTQYF.

At least ten counts were recorded for this clonotype. The chain recombines TRBV4-3 with TRBJ2-5; perhaps TRBD2 as D (6 bases). Germline V gene sequence: CDR1 LGHNA, CDR2 YSLEER. CDR3 length: 16 residues. The ends were cut back, 4 bases at V and 2 bases at J, with 17 bases in the middle. The CDR3 region is CASSLGGSGQQETQYF. The CDR3, as DNA: TGCGCCAGCAGCCTGGGAGGAAGCGGGCAGCAAGAGACCCAGTACTTC.

This clonotype was seen a handful of times. The chain carries TRBV28 and TRBJ2-5; D gene unclear. The CDR3 has 15 residues. Germline CDR1 and CDR2: MDHEN and SYDVKM. V shed 7 bases and J shed 1 base, with 16 bases lying between them. DNA of the CDR3: TGTGCCAGCAATCCGGAGTGGGCCAGCCAAGAGACCCAGTACTTC. Translation gives CASNPEWASQETQYF.

The V call is TRBV20-1, the J call TRBJ1-2, with 7 bases that match TRBD1. There are 14 residues in the CDR3. Germline CDR1 and CDR2: DFQATT and SNEGSKA (reference sequence). V lost 3 bases and J lost 6; bases outside the gene matches: 10. The CDR3 loop is CSARRRTGQNGYTF. Written as DNA, the CDR3 is TGCAGTGCTAGGCGTCGGACAGGTCAAAATGGCTACACCTTC.

The chain joins TRBV7-2 to TRBJ2-7, with D possibly being TRBD2 (7 bases). V lost 6 bases to trimming and J lost 0 bases, with 15 bases between them. The germline CDR1 and CDR2 sequences are SGHTA and FQGNSA. The CDR3 has 15 amino acids. CDR3 bases: TGTGCCAGCAGTGGCACGGGGGGCTTCTCCTACGAGCAGTACTTC. Translation: CASSGTGGFSYEQYF. Filled out from reference TRBV7-2 and TRBJ2-7, the complete variable domain reads GAGVSQSPSNKVTEKGKDVELRCDPISGHTALYWYRQSLGQGLEFLIYFQGNSAPDKSGLPSDRFSAERTGGSVSTLTIQRTQQEDSAVYLCASSGTGGFSYEQYFGPGTRLTVT.

The chain uses TRBV7-9 and TRBJ1-1, with D unresolved. This CDR3 spans 15 amino acids. Germline values: CDR1 SEHNR, CDR2 FQNEAQ (reference sequence). Deletions cut 4 bases from V and 0 bases from J, with 12 bases between. The CDR3 bases are TGTGCCAGCAGCTCCGGCGGGTCTATGAACACTGAAGCTTTCTTT. It is translated as CASSSGGSMNTEAFF. The variable domain in full, completed from reference TRBV7-9 and TRBJ1-1, reads DTGVSQNPRHKITKRGQNVTFRCDPISEHNRLYWYRQTLGQGPEFLTYFQNEAQLEKSRLLSDRFSAERPKGSFSTLEIQRTEQGDSAMYLCASSSGGSMNTEAFFGQGTRLTVV.

This clonotype was counted only a few times. The chain links TRBV29-1 to TRBJ2-7, with unresolved D. Germline loops: CDR1 SQVTM, CDR2 ANQGSEA. The CDR3 spans 14 residues. V shed 6 bases and J shed 3 bases, with 18 bases lying between them. The CDR3: CSVFPNDKIYEQYF. Here the CDR3 DNA reads TGCAGCGTCTTCCCAAATGACAAAATCTACGAGCAGTACTTC.

The table lists this clonotype with a few counts. The chain joins TRBV28 to TRBJ2-5, with D possibly TRBD2 on 5 matching bases. The CDR3 runs 15 residues. Trimming shortened V by 2 bases and J by 6 bases, and 16 bases separated the two germline ends. Germline CDR1 and CDR2: MDHEN and SYDVKM. The CDR3 bases are TGTGCCAGCAGTTTACGCGCTGGACTCACTAAGACCCAGTACTTC. It specifies CASSLRAGLTKTQYF.

V gene TRBV11-3 combines with J gene TRBJ2-4; D may match TRBD1 or TRBD2 (5 bases each). V was pared by 5 bases and J by 6 bases, with 17 bases between. The length of the CDR3 is 15 residues. Germline CDR1 and CDR2: SGHNT and YENEEA. The CDR3 nucleotides are TGTGCCAGCAGCACGGGACCCAAAGAAGGAAACATTCAGTACTTC. Its translation is CASSTGPKEGNIQYF.

This clonotype occurred once. The junction departs from germline at one end; a sequencing error may be responsible. The rearrangement uses TRBV12-3 or TRBV12-4 and TRBJ2-4, with 8 bases fitting TRBD1. The CDR3 has 14 residues. CDR3 sequence reads: CASTLGQGGNIQYF. The CDR3 DNA follows: TGTGCCAGCACCCTAGGACAGGGAGGAAACATTCAGTATTTC.

The V and J genes are TRBV11-2 and TRBJ1-1, with unresolved D. This CDR3 has 13 residues. Germline assignment: CDR1 SGHAT and CDR2 FQNNGV. Trimming cost V 1 base and J 9 bases, with 12 bases left between them. This chain's CDR3 is CASSLGFGGKAFF. CDR3 DNA sequence: TGTGCCAGCAGCTTAGGTTTTGGCGGGAAAGCTTTCTTT. Full variable domain (outside the CDR3, taken from reference TRBV11-2 and TRBJ1-1): EAGVAQSPRYKIIEKRQSVAFWCNPISGHATLYWYQQILGQGPKLLIQFQNNGVVDDSQLPKDRFSAERLKGVDSTLKIQPAKLEDSAVYLCASSLGFGGKAFFGQGTRLTVV.

This clonotype was seen a handful of times. The chain couples TRBV5-1 to TRBJ2-5; 10 bases align to TRBD2. The CDR3 has 15 residues. The germline CDR1 and CDR2 sequences are SGHRS and YFSETQ. Losses at the gene ends were 2 bases for V and 3 bases for J; bases not matched to a gene: 4. Written as DNA, the CDR3 is TGCGCCAGCAGCTTACAGGGACTAGCGAAAGAGACCCAGTACTTC. This sequence encodes CASSLQGLAKETQYF.